The source of this T cell receptor (beta chain) is a study of blood T cell repertoires in COVID-19. On the study more broadly: There were acute and convalescent COVID-19 samples, and they came from the United States, Italy and Spain. PBMCs, B-cell-depleted T cells, or T cells were the source of the cDNA or gDNA that made up the material.

Profiled with immunoSEQ multiplex PCR; TCRdb holds only in-frame clones, not every one. Here the sample spans approximately 160,000 clones, 76% being singletons. Sequencing was performed on peripheral blood. This receptor was taken from a woman of 80 years or more with acute or convalescent COVID-19.

CDR3 sequence (DNA): TGCGCCAGCAGCCAGACTACTAGCCGAGCTAACAATGAGCAGTTCTTC. Amino acid sequence: CASSQTTSRANNEQFF. J is TRBJ2-1 and V is TRBV5-1; TRBD2 might be the D (6 bases). Per germline, CDR1 SGHRS and CDR2 YFSETQ. Trimming removed 4 bases from V and 5 bases from J, with 19 bases in between. This CDR3 region has 16 residues.